The present T cell receptor beta chain was sequenced within a study of CD8 T cells in ankylosing spondylitis. Study outcomes and limitations: Significantly higher representation of disease-linked clones was reported for matched ankylosing spondylitis synovial fluid. The disease-linked clones had a CD8+ phenotype and low blood frequencies. The study identified a TCR beta motif of several highly homologous variants that appeared characteristic of ankylosing spondylitis blood. Some motif variants were previously reported in reactive arthritis synovial fluid and blood.

Germline V gene data show CDR1 as SQVTM and CDR2 as ANQGSEA. The ends were cut back, 7 bases at V and 0 bases at J, with 10 bases in the middle. The CDR3 covers 12 residues. This clonotype was seen at least ten times. The target antigen is unknown. TCRdb itself ran the 5' RACE reads through MiXCR, one entry per CDR3 protein. The table records more than 250,000 distinct CDR3 sequences, 6.5% to 10% of them present only once. Input material: blood, either unsorted or a sorted T cell fraction (not recorded which). This TCR came from a male donor with ankylosing spondylitis. The chain employs TRBV29-1 and TRBJ2-7; a possible D gene is TRBD1 (7 bases). The CDR3 loop reads CSGRDSSYEQYF. CDR3 nucleotide sequence: TGCAGCGGGCGGGACAGCTCCTACGAGCAGTACTTC.